Below are 11 T cell receptor beta chains sequenced from a single sample in a study of regulatory T cells in long-lasting Graves disease. Construction of the TCR beta libraries employed iRepertoire HTBI primers in conjunction with Arm-PCR of CDR3 regions. TCRdb itself ran the multiplex PCR reads through MiXCR, one entry per CDR3 protein. The sample includes 350,000 to 400,000 distinct CDR3 sequences, around 15% seen only once; the top ten take just over 20%. The time point here: newly diagnosed GD, antithyroid drugs for less than 3 months. The TCR library used RNA extracted from PBMCs. In addition, the sample was reused for a study of T cells in Graves' hyperthyroidism and ophthalmopathy.

This sample comprised peripheral blood mononuclear cells (PBMCs), obtained at new diagnosis, from a patient treated with antithyroid drugs. The receptors were gathered from a woman aged 18-30 years with Graves disease.

This clonotype came up many times. The chain recombines TRBV5-6 with TRBJ1-1, with unresolved D. Deletions cut 2 bases from V and 10 bases from J, with 18 bases between. CDR3 length: 14 amino acids. Germline V CDR1 and CDR2: SGHDT, YYEEEE. CDR3 loop: CASSFGQIALGAFF. Here the CDR3 DNA reads TGTGCCAGCAGCTTCGGGCAGATAGCCCTTGGAGCTTTCTTT.

This clonotype has only one observation. The chain combines TRBV30 with TRBJ2-3; 8 bases match TRBD2. The length of the CDR3 is 17 residues. With 3 bases clipped from V and 5 bases from J, the junction kept 16 bases outside the gene matches. Per germline, CDR1 GTSNPN and CDR2 SVGIG (reference sequence). CDR3 sequence: CAWSAPWTSTVVDTQYF. In DNA, the CDR3 is TGTGCCTGGAGCGCGCCTTGGACTAGCACCGTGGTAGATACGCAGTATTTT.

In its sample, this clonotype was seen many times. V is TRBV11-1 and J is TRBJ2-7; D uncertain. Germline CDR1 SGHAT, CDR2 FQDESV (reference sequence). The V gene lost 1 base and the J gene lost 2 bases, with 9 bases spanning the gap. CDR3 length equals 14 residues. The CDR3 loop is CASSLVQLPYEQYF. DNA for the CDR3: TGTGCCAGCAGCTTAGTACAGCTCCCCTACGAGCAGTACTTC.

The chain is built from TRBV2 and TRBJ1-2, with 7 bases that match TRBD1. The junction had 5 bases not matched to a gene; V was cut back by 6 bases and J by 10 bases. This CDR3 spans 11 amino acids. Germline CDR1 SNHLY, CDR2 FYNNEI. The CDR3 nucleotides read TGTGCCAGCAGACAGGGGCCTGACTACACCTTC. This encodes CASRQGPDYTF.

Remarks on this clonotype: A read error may be the cause here, since a much bigger clone is one base away. This chain uses TRBV2 with TRBJ2-7, with D perhaps matching TRBD1 or TRBD2 (5 bases each). V was pared by 8 bases and J by 0 bases, with 8 bases between. This CDR3 has 12 amino acids. The V gene's germline CDR1 is SNHLY and CDR2 FYNNEI. CDR3 protein: CASLGDSYEQYF. CDR3 coding DNA: TGTGCCAGCTTGGGGGACTCCTACGAGCAGTACTTC.

The rearrangement links TRBV20-1 to TRBJ1-5; TRBD1 matches 9 bases. The CDR3 runs 19 residues. Germline lookup yields CDR1 DFQATT and CDR2 SNEGSKA (reference sequence). The V gene end was trimmed by 1 base and the J gene end by 2 bases; junction bases not matched to a gene: 15. The CDR3 region is CSARGAAGTGIQGNQPQHF. The CDR3 bases are TGCAGTGCTAGAGGTGCAGCCGGGACAGGGATCCAAGGCAATCAGCCCCAGCATTTT.

In its sample, this clonotype was seen many times. An end of the junction does not agree with germline; a read error may underlie this. The chain links TRBV11-1 to TRBJ2-3, with 8 nucleotides matching TRBD2. The germline gives CDR1 SGHAT, CDR2 FQDESV (reference sequence). The CDR3 is made up of 16 amino acids. CDR3 sequence (DNA): TGTGCCAGCAGCCTGGAGGGGCGGGGGGTCACAGATACACAGTATTTT. It codes for CASSLEGRGVTDTQYF.

Comments on this clonotype: A read error may explain this, as a much larger clone is one base away. In DNA, the CDR3 is TGTGCCATCAGTGAAGCTATTGGCGGAGATATGCAGTATTTT. This encodes CAISEAIGGDMQYF. The genes are TRBV10-3 and TRBJ2-3; D unresolved. Per the germline V gene, CDR1 is ENHRY and CDR2 is SYGVKD. This CDR3 has 14 residues.

This clonotype was picked up a small number of times. V usage is TRBV25-1 and J usage is TRBJ1-2, with a tentative D call TRBD1 (5 bases). This CDR3 has 17 amino acids. Germline values: CDR1 MGHDK, CDR2 SYGVNS. Trimming cost V 1 base and J 8 bases, with 23 bases left between them. CDR3 in amino acids: CASSEFGGRTDLYGYTF. The CDR3 nucleotides read TGTGCCAGCAGTGAATTCGGGGGTCGAACGGACCTATACGGCTACACCTTC.

This clonotype was counted at least ten times. The V gene is TRBV20-1, the J gene TRBJ2-7; D is possibly TRBD1 (6 bases). Germline V gene data show CDR1 as DFQATT and CDR2 as SNEGSKA (reference sequence). The ends were cut back, 6 bases at V and 2 bases at J, with 14 bases in the middle. This CDR3 contains 13 residues. This CDR3 is CSAPRGPPYEQYF. The CDR3 coding sequence is TGCAGTGCCCCCAGGGGCCCCCCCTACGAGCAGTACTTC.

This clonotype was recorded at least ten times. V is TRBV7-3 and J is TRBJ1-1; no reliable D call. The CDR3 spans 13 residues. CDR1 is SGHTA, CDR2 FQGTGA, per germline. V lost 1 base and J 6 bases, leaving 9 bases between the germline ends. Written as DNA, the CDR3 is TGTGCCAGCAGCTTAAATCTGCCGTCTGAAGCTTTCTTT. Its translation is CASSLNLPSEAFF.